This entry lists 8 T cell receptor beta chains sequenced from one sample in a study of patients and donors after allogeneic stem cell transplantation. TCRdb re-called the RT-PCR reads through MiXCR, storing one row per CDR3 protein. The sample yields about 960,000 distinct CDR3 sequences, approximately 18% seen once. Sequenced sample: blood, either unsorted or a sorted T cell fraction (not recorded which). Receptors were obtained from a human donor who was either an allogeneic HSCT recipient or a stem cell or donor lymphocyte infusion donor (not recorded which). It is not recorded whose cells these are; they may come from a transplant donor.

This chain connects TRBV11-2 to TRBJ1-1, with 8 nucleotides matching TRBD1. The CDR3 sequence is 11 residues long. V shed 11 bases, J shed 7 bases, and the junction held 6 bases outside the gene matches. Germline CDR1 is SGHAT and CDR2 is FQNNGV. CDR3 region: CASHRGGEAFF. The DNA of the CDR3 is TGTGCCTCCCACAGGGGGGGTGAAGCTTTCTTT.

This clonotype was seen a single time. The chain links TRBV6-1 to TRBJ2-1, with TRBD2 matching over 10 bases. The V segment lost 5 bases and the J segment 6 bases; nucleotides outside the gene matches: 13. The CDR3 is made up of 17 amino acids. CDR1 is MNHNS, CDR2 SASEGT, per germline. In DNA form, the CDR3 reads TGTGCCAGCAGTCGGAAAAGTTCTAGCGGGAGCGGCAATGAGCAGTTCTTC. Amino acids: CASSRKSSSGSGNEQFF.

This clonotype was recorded many times. The chain couples TRBV12-3 or TRBV12-4 to TRBJ2-1; 7 positions agree with TRBD2. The CDR3 runs 14 residues. V was clipped by 11 bases and J by 4 bases; unmatched bases: 11. The CDR3 loop is CAVRQREFYNEQFF. In DNA form, the CDR3 reads TGTGCCGTTCGACAGCGGGAATTTTACAATGAGCAGTTCTTC.

The genes are TRBV5-6 and TRBJ2-7, with D perhaps TRBD1 (6 bases). V lost 3 bases and J 3 bases, leaving 10 bases between the germline ends. This CDR3 spans 13 amino acids. Germline V gene lookup returns CDR1 SGHDT and CDR2 YYEEEE. As DNA, the CDR3 is TGTGCCAGCAGCTACGGACAGCGCTACGAGCAGTACTTC. It codes for CASSYGQRYEQYF. Full variable domain (missing parts from reference TRBV5-6 and TRBJ2-7): DAGVTQSPTHLIKTRGQQVTLRCSPKSGHDTVSWYQQALGQGPQFIFQYYEEEERQRGNFPDRFSGHQFPNYSSELNVNALLLGDSALYLCASSYGQRYEQYFGPGTRLTVT.

V is TRBV6-1 and J is TRBJ1-2; 7 bases agree with TRBD1. There are 17 residues in the CDR3. Germline CDR1 reads MNHNS; CDR2 reads SASEGT. V lost 5 bases to trimming and J lost 0 bases; unmatched junction nucleotides: 12. The DNA of the CDR3 is TGTGCCAGCAGTAGGACCGATGGACAGGCGTCTAACTATGGCTACACCTTC. Amino acid sequence: CASSRTDGQASNYGYTF.

This clonotype was found a few times. This chain uses TRBV24-1 with TRBJ1-2, with D unclear. V was cut by 3 bases and J by 2 bases, with 9 bases left in between. Germline V CDR1 and CDR2: KGHDR, SFDVKD. The CDR3 is made up of 14 amino acids. CDR3 nucleotide sequence: TGTGCCACCAGTGATCAGGAGATCAACTATGGCTACACCTTC. It codes for CATSDQEINYGYTF.

The gene calls are TRBV20-1 and TRBJ2-1; D might be TRBD1 or TRBD2, each matching 5 bases. This CDR3 is built from 14 residues. CDR1 is DFQATT, CDR2 SNEGSKA, per germline (reference sequence). V was cut by 6 bases and J by 1 base, with 13 bases left in between. The CDR3 loop is CSAGTPESYNEQFF. The DNA for the CDR3 is TGCAGTGCCGGGACCCCCGAGTCCTACAATGAGCAGTTCTTC.

The chain links TRBV5-1 to TRBJ2-2; D might be TRBD2 (6 bases). In germline, CDR1 is SGHRS, CDR2 YFSETQ. CDR3 size: 15 residues. V was shortened by 0 bases and J by 4 bases, with 10 bases between the two germline ends. In DNA form, the CDR3 reads TGCGCCAGCAGCTTGGGTGAGGGAGGCACCGGGGAGCTGTTTTTT. Its protein is CASSLGEGGTGELFF.